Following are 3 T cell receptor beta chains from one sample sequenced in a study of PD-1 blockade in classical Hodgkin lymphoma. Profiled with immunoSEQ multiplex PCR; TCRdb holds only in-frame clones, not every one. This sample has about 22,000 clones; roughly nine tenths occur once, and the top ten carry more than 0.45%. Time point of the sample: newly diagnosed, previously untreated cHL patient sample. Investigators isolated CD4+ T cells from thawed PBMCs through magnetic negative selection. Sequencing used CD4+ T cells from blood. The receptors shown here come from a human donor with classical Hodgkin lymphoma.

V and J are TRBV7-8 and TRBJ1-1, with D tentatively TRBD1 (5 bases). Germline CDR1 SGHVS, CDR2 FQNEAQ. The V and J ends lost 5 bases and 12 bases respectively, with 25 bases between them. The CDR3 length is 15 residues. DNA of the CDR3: TGTGCCAGCAGCCGGGTGGCCAATTCAGGGTTTCAGACTTTCTTT. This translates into CASSRVANSGFQTFF.

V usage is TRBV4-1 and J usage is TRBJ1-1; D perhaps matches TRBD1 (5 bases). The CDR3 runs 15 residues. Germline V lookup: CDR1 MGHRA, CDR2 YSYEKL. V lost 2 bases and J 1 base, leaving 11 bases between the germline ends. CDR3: CASSQWGTPNTEAFF. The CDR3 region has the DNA TGCGCCAGCAGCCAATGGGGGACTCCGAACACTGAAGCTTTCTTT.

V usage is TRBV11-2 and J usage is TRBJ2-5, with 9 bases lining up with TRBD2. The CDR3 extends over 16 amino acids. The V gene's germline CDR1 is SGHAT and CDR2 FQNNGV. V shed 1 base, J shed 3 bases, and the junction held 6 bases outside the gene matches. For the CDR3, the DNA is TGTGCCAGCAGCTTAGGGGCGGCGGGGGGGAAAGAGACCCAGTACTTC. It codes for CASSLGAAGGKETQYF. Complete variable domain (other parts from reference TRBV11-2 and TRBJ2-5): EAGVAQSPRYKIIEKRQSVAFWCNPISGHATLYWYQQILGQGPKLLIQFQNNGVVDDSQLPKDRFSAERLKGVDSTLKIQPAKLEDSAVYLCASSLGAAGGKETQYFGPGTRLLVL.